This TCR beta chain was documented in a study of blood T cell repertoires in COVID-19. The wider study: Specimens from acute and convalescent COVID-19 originated in the United States, Italy and Spain.

Assay: immunoSEQ multiplex PCR; the TCRdb copy retains only in-frame clones and omits some. The repertoire holds 100,000 to 110,000 clones, with around four fifths as singletons. From germline, CDR1 is KGHDR and CDR2 SFDVKD. V lost 6 bases, J lost 6 bases, and 20 bases lay in between. The CDR3 is made up of 16 amino acids. This TCR derives from an older woman with acute or convalescent COVID-19. Input material: peripheral blood. The genes are TRBV24-1 and TRBJ2-1; possible D gene TRBD2, 6 bases. In DNA, the CDR3 is TGTGCCACCAGTAATTCGGAACTAGCAGGCCTCAATGAGCAGTTCTTC. This codes for CATSNSELAGLNEQFF.